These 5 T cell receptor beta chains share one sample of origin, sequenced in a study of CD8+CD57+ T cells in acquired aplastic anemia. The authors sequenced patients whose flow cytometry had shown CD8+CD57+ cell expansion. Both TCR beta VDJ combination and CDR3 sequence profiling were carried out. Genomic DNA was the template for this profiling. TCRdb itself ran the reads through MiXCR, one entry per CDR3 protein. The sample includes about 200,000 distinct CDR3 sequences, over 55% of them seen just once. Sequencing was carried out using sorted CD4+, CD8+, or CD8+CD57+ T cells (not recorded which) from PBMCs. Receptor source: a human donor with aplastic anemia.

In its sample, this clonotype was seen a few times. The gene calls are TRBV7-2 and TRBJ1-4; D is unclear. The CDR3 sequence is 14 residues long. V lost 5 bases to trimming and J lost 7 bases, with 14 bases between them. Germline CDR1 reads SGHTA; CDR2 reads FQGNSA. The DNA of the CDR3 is TGTGCCAGCAGCCTTCAAGGAACGGGTGAAAAACTGTTTTTT. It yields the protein CASSLQGTGEKLFF.

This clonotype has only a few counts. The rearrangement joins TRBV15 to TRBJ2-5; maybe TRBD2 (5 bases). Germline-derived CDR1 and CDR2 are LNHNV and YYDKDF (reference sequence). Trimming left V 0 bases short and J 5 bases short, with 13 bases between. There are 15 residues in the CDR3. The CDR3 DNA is TGTGCCACCAGCAGAGACCCAATACGAGGGGAGACCCAGTACTTC. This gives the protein CATSRDPIRGETQYF. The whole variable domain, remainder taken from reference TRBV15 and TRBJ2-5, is DAMVIQNPRYQVTQFGKPVTLSCSQTLNHNVMYWYQQKSSQAPKLLFHYYDKDFNNEADTPDNFQSRRPNTSFCFLDIRSPGLGDTAMYLCATSRDPIRGETQYFGPGTRLLVL.

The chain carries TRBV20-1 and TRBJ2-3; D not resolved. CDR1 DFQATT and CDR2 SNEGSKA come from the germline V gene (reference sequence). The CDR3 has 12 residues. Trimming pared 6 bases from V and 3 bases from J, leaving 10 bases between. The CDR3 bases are TGCAGTGCGTCCCCATTGACAGATACGCAGTATTTT. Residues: CSASPLTDTQYF.

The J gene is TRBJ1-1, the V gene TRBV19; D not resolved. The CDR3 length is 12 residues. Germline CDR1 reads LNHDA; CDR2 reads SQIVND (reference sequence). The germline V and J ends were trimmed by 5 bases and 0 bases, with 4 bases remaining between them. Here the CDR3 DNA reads TGTGCCAGTAGTTTCCTGAACACTGAAGCTTTCTTT. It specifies CASSFLNTEAFF.

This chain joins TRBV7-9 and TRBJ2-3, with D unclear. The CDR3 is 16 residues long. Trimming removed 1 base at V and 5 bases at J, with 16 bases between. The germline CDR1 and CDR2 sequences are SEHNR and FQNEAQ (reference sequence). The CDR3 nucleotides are TGTGCCAGCAGCTTAGTATGGGCACCTAATCAAGATACGCAGTATTTT. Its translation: CASSLVWAPNQDTQYF.